This record covers a single TCR beta chain. The entry originates in a study of blood T cell repertoires in COVID-19. On the study more broadly: Samples of COVID-19 (acute and convalescent) were obtained from the United States, Italy and Spain.

Participant-reported clinical history was the basis for cohort assignment. Before being deemed recovered, Cohort 3 donors had two negative PCRs, clearance, or symptom resolution. TCRdb keeps only in-frame clones here, not all; method: immunoSEQ multiplex PCR. The sample contains about 48,000 clones, approximately 90% of which appear only once. Sample: PBMCs or T cells enriched from blood (not recorded which). This clonotype originated in a woman aged 50 to 60 who had recovered from COVID-19.

As DNA, the CDR3 is TGTGCCAGCTCCCCCTCTGATGAGCAGTTCTTC. It yields the protein CASSPSDEQFF. The chain links TRBV18 to TRBJ2-1; D is undetermined. CDR1 and CDR2 from the germline V gene are KGHSH and LQKENI. The CDR3 is 11 amino acids. The germline V and J ends were trimmed by 6 bases and 8 bases, with 8 bases remaining between them. Complete variable domain (other parts from reference TRBV18 and TRBJ2-1): NAGVMQNPRHLVRRRGQEARLRCSPMKGHSHVYWYRQLPEEGLKFMVYLQKENIIDESGMPKERFSAEFPKEGPSILRIQQVVRGDSAAYFCASSPSDEQFFGPGTRLTVL.